Listed below are T cell receptor beta chains from one sample, sequenced in a study of T cells in tuberculosis. Profiling relied on immunoSEQ multiplex PCR, and the TCRdb table lists in-frame clones only, not all of them. This sample has 30,000 to 35,000 clones; 87% occur once, and the top ten carry 5.4%. Sequenced here: PBMCs, sampled at tuberculosis diagnosis. These receptors all come from an adult with tuberculosis. Both conserved end residues are part of each CDR3. D genes are given only for firm matches. Clone size is not always given. Where it is, it says once, few, many or a class for expanded clones.

TRBV4-2	-	TRBD2	TRBJ2-3	TGTGCCAGCAGCCAAGTGGGAGCTAGCGGCGACGTTTCTAGCACAGATACGCAGTATTTT	CASSQVGASGDVSSTDTQYF
TRBV29-1	-	-	TRBJ1-1	TGCAGCGCAACAGTGAGGGACACTGAAGCTTTCTTT	CSATVRDTEAFF
TRBV27	-	-	TRBJ1-1	TGTGCCAGCAGTTCCGTGACAGGTGCCACTGAAGCTTTCTTT	CASSSVTGATEAFF
TRBV6-6	-	TRBD1	TRBJ2-1	TGTGCCAGCAGTTACTCGCTTCCAGGGGGTTACAATGAGCAGTTCTTC	CASSYSLPGGYNEQFF
TRBV30	-	TRBD2	TRBJ2-5	TGTGCCTGGAGTGTCGAGACTAGCGGGGGACAAGAGACCCAGTACTTC	CAWSVETSGGQETQYF
TRBV14	-	TRBD2	TRBJ2-6	TGTGCCAGCAGCCAAAACCCGGGGACTAGCGGTTACTCTGGGGCCAACGTCCTGACTTTC	CASSQNPGTSGYSGANVLTF
TRBV6-6	-	-	TRBJ2-7	TGTGCCAGCAGCGAGCCTACCTACGAGCAGTACTTC	CASSEPTYEQYF
TRBV19	-	-	TRBJ2-3	TGTGCCAGTAGTAAAGGCCCGGGATCAGATACGCAGTATTTT	CASSKGPGSDTQYF
TRBV15	-	-	TRBJ1-5	TGTGCCACCAGCAGAGATATCCTGAGCAATCAGCCCCAGCATTTT	CATSRDILSNQPQHF
TRBV27	-	TRBD2	TRBJ2-3	TGTGCCAGCAGTTTAAGGACTAGACACACAGATACGCAGTATTTT	CASSLRTRHTDTQYF
TRBV2	-	-	TRBJ2-1	TGTGCCAGCAGTGAAGCTCGCCATAGCTCCTACAATGAGCAGTTCTTC	CASSEARHSSYNEQFF
TRBV4-3	-	-	TRBJ1-4	TGCGCCAGCAGCCCCTCCGGGGGGCAGGGGGAAAAACTGTTTTTT	CASSPSGGQGEKLFF
TRBV4-1	-	-	TRBJ1-3	TGCGCCAGCAGCCAAGATGAGGGCTCTGGAAACACCATATATTTT	CASSQDEGSGNTIYF
TRBV11-2	medium-sized	-	TRBJ2-3	TGTGCCAGCAGCTCGGTGCGGCGCACAGATACGCAGTATTTT	CASSSVRRTDTQYF
TRBV2	-	-	TRBJ1-1	TGTGCCATCCTTCGGGACAAAAAGAACACTGAAGCTTTCTTT	CAILRDKKNTEAFF
TRBV5-8	-	-	TRBJ1-4	TGTGCCAGCAGCTTGGTAGTCGTTGCAACTAATGAAAAACTGTTTTTT	CASSLVVVATNEKLFF
TRBV6-6	few	TRBD1	TRBJ1-6	TGTGCCAGCAGTTACTCCGGGACAGGGGAATCACCCCTCCACTTT	CASSYSGTGESPLHF
TRBV5-1	-	TRBD1	TRBJ1-2	TGCGCCAGCAGCGAGGGACAGCTCTCTACTTCTTATGGCTACACCTTC	CASSEGQLSTSYGYTF
TRBV6-1	-	-	TRBJ1-1	TGTGCCAGCAGAGGGACTGGAGAGTCTGAAGCTTTCTTT	CASRGTGESEAFF
TRBV5-8	-	-	TRBJ1-2	TGTGCCAGCAGCTTGGAGCTAAACTATGGCTACACCTTC	CASSLELNYGYTF
TRBV6-1	-	-	TRBJ2-3	TGTGCCAGCAGTCCGGGATCTAGGGATACGCAGTATTTT	CASSPGSRDTQYF
TRBV6-1	-	-	TRBJ2-5	TGTGCCGCCGGGGAAGGGGAGACCCAGTACTTC	CAAGEGETQYF
TRBV28	-	-	TRBJ1-5	TGTGCCAGCATTGCGGACAGTAATCAGCCCCAGCATTTT	CASIADSNQPQHF
TRBV9	few	-	TRBJ2-3	TGTGCCAGCAGCGTCGTGTCTTTGGGTACAGCAGATACGCAGTATTTT	CASSVVSLGTADTQYF
TRBV5-6	-	TRBD2	TRBJ2-1	TGTGCCAGCAGCTTCTCAACTAGCGGGAGGGGCAATGAGCAGTTCTTC	CASSFSTSGRGNEQFF
TRBV28	few	TRBD2	TRBJ2-7	TGTGCCAGCATATCCGGGACTAGATCCCACGAGCAGTACTTC	CASISGTRSHEQYF
TRBV10-3	-	-	TRBJ1-2	TGTGCCATCAGAATCCCCGAACAGGGCGAGAACTATGGCTACACCTTC	CAIRIPEQGENYGYTF
TRBV30	-	-	TRBJ2-5	TGTGCCTGGACCCGGGGGGCGGGGGTCCAAGAGACCCAGTACTTC	CAWTRGAGVQETQYF
TRBV27	-	TRBD1	TRBJ1-2	TGTGCCAGCAGTACCACGGCCACAGGGGGCCCGCGCGGCTACACCTTC	CASSTTATGGPRGYTF
TRBV10-3	-	TRBD1	TRBJ1-4	TGTGCCATCAGTGAATTCGACAGGGATGAAAAACTGTTTTTT	CAISEFDRDEKLFF
TRBV6-5	-	-	TRBJ1-1	TGTGCCAGCAGTTACTCGAGGCGCAACACTGAAGCTTTCTTT	CASSYSRRNTEAFF
TRBV19	-	TRBD1	TRBJ2-2	TGTGCCATAATGTTCCGGGACAGACACACCGGGGAGCTGTTTTTT	CAIMFRDRHTGELFF
TRBV7-2	few	TRBD1	TRBJ1-2	TGTGCCAGCAGCCTCGACAGGGATATATTTTATGGCTACACCTTC	CASSLDRDIFYGYTF
TRBV27	-	TRBD1	TRBJ2-5	TGTGCCACCTCCCCGGACAGGGGGTTAGAGACCCAGTACTTC	CATSPDRGLETQYF
TRBV9	once	-	TRBJ2-3	TGTGCCAGCAGCGTCGGGGGTTCTAGCACAGATACGCAGTATTTT	CASSVGGSSTDTQYF
TRBV28	-	-	TRBJ2-7	TGTGCCAGCAGTGAAAGAACTAGCATGGGCCTCGAGCAGTACTTC	CASSERTSMGLEQYF